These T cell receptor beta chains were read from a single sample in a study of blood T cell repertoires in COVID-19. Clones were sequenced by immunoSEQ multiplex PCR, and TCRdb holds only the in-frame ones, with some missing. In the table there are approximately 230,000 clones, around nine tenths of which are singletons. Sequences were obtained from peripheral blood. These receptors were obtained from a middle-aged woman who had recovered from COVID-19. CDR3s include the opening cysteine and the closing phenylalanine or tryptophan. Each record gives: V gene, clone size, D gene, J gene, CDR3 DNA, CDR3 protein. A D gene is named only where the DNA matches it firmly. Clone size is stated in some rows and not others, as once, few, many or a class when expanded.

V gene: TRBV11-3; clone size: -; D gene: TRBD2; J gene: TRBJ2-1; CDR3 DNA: TGTGCCAGCAGCTTGGGACTAGCGGGACGGAATGAGCAGTTCTTC; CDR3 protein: CASSLGLAGRNEQFF
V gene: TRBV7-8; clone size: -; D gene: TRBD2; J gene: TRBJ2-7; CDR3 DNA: TGTGCCAGCAGCTTAGAACTAGCGGGAGTTAGGTCCTACGAGCAGTACTTC; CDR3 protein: CASSLELAGVRSYEQYF
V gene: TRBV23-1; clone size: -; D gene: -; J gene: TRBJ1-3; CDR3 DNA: TGCGCCAGCAGTCAAGGCAGAAGGGGTCCCGGAAACACCATATATTTT; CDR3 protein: CASSQGRRGPGNTIYF
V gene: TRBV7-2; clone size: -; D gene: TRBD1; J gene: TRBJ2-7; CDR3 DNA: TGTGCCAGCAGCCCGACAGGGTACGAGCAGTACTTC; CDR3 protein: CASSPTGYEQYF
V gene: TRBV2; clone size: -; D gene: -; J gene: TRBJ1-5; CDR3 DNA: TGTGCCAGCAGTGAAGGGCAGGGGTTCTCGGCCCAGCATTTT; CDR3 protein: CASSEGQGFSAQHF
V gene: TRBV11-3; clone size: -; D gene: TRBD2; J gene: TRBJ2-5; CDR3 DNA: TGTGCCAGCAGCTTAGATCCACTAGCGGGAGAGACCCAGTACTTC; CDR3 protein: CASSLDPLAGETQYF
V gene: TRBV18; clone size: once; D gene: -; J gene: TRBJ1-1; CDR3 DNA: TGTGCCAGCTCACCACGGTCGGGGGTGGACACTGAAGCTTTCTTT; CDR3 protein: CASSPRSGVDTEAFF
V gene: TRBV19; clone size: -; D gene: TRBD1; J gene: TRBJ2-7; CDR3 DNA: TGTGCCAGTAGTACGGACAGGGGGTCCTACGAGCAGTACTTC; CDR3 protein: CASSTDRGSYEQYF
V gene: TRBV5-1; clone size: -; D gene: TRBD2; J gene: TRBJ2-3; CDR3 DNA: TGCGCCAGCAGCTTGGACGGGAGGAAGGGAGATACGCAGTATTTT; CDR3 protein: CASSLDGRKGDTQYF
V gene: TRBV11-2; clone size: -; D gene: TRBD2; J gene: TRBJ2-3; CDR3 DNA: TGTGCCAGCAGCACTCTACTAGCGGGGGCGACAGATACGCAGTATTTT; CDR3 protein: CASSTLLAGATDTQYF
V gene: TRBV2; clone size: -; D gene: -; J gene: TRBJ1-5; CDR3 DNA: TGTGCCAGCAGTACAGGGTTTCAGCCCCAGCATTTT; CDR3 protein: CASSTGFQPQHF
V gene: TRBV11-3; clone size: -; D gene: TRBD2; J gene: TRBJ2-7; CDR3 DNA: TGTGCCAGCAGCCCCGGGAGGGAGCAGTACTTC; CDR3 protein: CASSPGREQYF
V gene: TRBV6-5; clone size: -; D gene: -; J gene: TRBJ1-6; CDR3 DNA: TGTGCCAGCAGTTACATCGCAGGCCAACCCCTCCACTTT; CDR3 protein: CASSYIAGQPLHF
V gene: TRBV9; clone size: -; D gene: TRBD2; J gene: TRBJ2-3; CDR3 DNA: TGTGCCAGCAGTGTCGAACTAGCGGGGGGGCGAGATACGCAGTATTTT; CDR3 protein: CASSVELAGGRDTQYF
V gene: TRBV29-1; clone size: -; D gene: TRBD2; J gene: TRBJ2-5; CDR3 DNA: TGCAGCGCCTCTCGGGGGGGCCTCCAAGAGACCCAGTACTTC; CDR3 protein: CSASRGGLQETQYF
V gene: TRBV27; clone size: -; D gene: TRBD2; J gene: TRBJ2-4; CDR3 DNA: TGTGCCAGCAGCTTCGGGGGGGCCTTTAACATTCAGTACTTC; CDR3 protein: CASSFGGAFNIQYF
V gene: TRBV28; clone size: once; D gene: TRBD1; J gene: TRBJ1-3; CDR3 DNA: TGTGCCAGCAGACCTTGGACAGGGACCGGAAACACCATATATTTT; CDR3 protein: CASRPWTGTGNTIYF
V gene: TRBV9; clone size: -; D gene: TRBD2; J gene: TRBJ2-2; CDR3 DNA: TGTGCCAGCAGTTGGCGGGGGGACACCGGGGAGCTGTTTTTT; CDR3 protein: CASSWRGDTGELFF
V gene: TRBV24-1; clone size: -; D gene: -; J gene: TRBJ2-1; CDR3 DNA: TGTGCCACCAGCAGGGTCTGGGACAATGAGCAGTTCTTC; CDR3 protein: CATSRVWDNEQFF
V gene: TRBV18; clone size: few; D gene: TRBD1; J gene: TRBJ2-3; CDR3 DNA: TGTGCCAGCTCACCACCCCGGACAGGGAGGACACCTGATACGCAGTATTTT; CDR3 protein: CASSPPRTGRTPDTQYF
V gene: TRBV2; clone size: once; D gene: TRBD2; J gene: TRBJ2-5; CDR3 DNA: TGTGCCAGCAGTGAAGAGGGTAGCGGGAAGGGAAAGACCCAGTACTTC; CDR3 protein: CASSEEGSGKGKTQYF
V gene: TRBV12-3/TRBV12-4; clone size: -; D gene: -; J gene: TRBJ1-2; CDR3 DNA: TGTGCCAGCAGTTTAACAGGGAACTGGGGCTACACCTTC; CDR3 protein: CASSLTGNWGYTF
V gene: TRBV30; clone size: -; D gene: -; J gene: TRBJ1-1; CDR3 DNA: TGTGCCTGGAGTAGCGGCAGGCTGAACACTGAAGCTTTCTTT; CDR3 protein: CAWSSGRLNTEAFF
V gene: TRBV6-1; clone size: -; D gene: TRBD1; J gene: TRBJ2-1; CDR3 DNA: TGTGCCAGCAGTGAGGGACAGGGGCGAAATGAGCAGTTCTTC; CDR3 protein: CASSEGQGRNEQFF
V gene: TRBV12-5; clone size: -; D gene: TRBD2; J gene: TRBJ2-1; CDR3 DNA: TGTGCTAGTGGTTTGTTTGGACTAGCGGGAGGAAGCTCCTACAATGAGCAGTTCTTC; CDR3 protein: CASGLFGLAGGSSYNEQFF
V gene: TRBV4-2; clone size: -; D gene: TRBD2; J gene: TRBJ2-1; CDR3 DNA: TGTGCCAGCAGCCAAGCTCAGGGCGGGGGGGGAAATGAGCAGTTCTTC; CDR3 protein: CASSQAQGGGGNEQFF
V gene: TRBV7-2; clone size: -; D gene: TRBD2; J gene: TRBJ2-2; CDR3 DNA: TGTGCCAGCAGCCCACTTGGGACTAGCGGGAGGAGCAACACCGGGGAGCTGTTTTTT; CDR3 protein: CASSPLGTSGRSNTGELFF
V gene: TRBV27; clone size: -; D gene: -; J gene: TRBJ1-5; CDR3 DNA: TGTGCCAGCAGTTCCTACTACAGGGAACGTCAGCCCCAGCATTTT; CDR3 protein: CASSSYYRERQPQHF
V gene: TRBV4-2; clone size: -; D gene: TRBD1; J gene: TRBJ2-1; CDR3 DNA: TGTGCCAGCAGCCAGGCTACAGGGGGCCTGTTGGCCTACAATGAGCAGTTCTTC; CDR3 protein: CASSQATGGLLAYNEQFF
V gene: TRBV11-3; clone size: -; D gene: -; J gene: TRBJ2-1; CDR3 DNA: TGTGCCAGCAGCTTAGTTTCCGCGAATGAGCAGTTCTTC; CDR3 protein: CASSLVSANEQFF
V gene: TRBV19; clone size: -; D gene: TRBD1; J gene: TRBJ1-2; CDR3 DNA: TGTGCCAGTACCGACCAAGGGACAGCTAACTATGGCTACACCTTC; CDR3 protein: CASTDQGTANYGYTF
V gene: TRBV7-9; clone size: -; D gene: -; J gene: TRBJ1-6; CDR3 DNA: TGTGCCAGCAGCTCATCTGGGAGGGTATCCTCACCCCTCCACTTT; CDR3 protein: CASSSSGRVSSPLHF